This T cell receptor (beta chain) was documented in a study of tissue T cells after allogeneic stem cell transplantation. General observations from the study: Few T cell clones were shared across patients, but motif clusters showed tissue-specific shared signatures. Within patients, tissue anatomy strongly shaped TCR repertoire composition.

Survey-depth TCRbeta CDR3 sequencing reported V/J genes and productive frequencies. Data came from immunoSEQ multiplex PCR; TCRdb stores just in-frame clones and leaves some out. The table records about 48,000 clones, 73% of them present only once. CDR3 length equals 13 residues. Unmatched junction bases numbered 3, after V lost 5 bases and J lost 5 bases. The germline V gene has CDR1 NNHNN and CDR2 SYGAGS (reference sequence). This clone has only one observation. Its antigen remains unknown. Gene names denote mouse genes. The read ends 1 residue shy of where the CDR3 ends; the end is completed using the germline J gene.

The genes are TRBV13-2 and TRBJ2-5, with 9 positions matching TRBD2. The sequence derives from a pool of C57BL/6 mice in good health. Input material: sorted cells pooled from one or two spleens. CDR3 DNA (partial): TGTGCCAGCGGACTGGGGGGTTCAGACACCCAGTAC. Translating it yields CASGLGGSDTQY. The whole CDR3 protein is CASGLGGSDTQYF.